This entry lists 11 T cell receptor beta chains sequenced from one sample in a study of T cell responses to AZD1222 COVID-19 vaccine. Libraries were prepared by immunoSEQ multiplex PCR; TCRdb keeps only in-frame clonotypes and omits some of them. Seen here are some 180,000 clones, more than 80% observed once, and the top ten hold under 6.5%. Sequences were derived from peripheral blood, sampled on day 0 of AZD1222 vaccination. These receptors all come from an adult in good health.

This chain links TRBV11-2 with TRBJ2-3; 7 bases line up with TRBD2. Trimming removed 3 bases from V and 6 bases from J; junction bases left unmatched: 6. The CDR3 sequence is 14 residues long. Germline CDR1 is SGHAT and CDR2 is FQNNGV. The CDR3 loop is CASSFAGEYDTQYF. CDR3 nucleotides: TGTGCCAGCAGCTTCGCGGGAGAGTATGATACGCAGTATTTT.

The chain has TRBV9 and TRBJ2-5; the D gene could be TRBD1 or TRBD2 (6 bases each). Germline V gene lookup returns CDR1 SGDLS and CDR2 YYNGEE. The CDR3 length is 15 residues. Trimming left V 0 bases short and J 4 bases short, with 13 bases between. CDR3 protein: CASSVVGGRRETQYF. The CDR3 coding sequence is TGTGCCAGCAGCGTAGTTGGGGGGCGGAGAGAGACCCAGTACTTC.

V and J are TRBV5-1 and TRBJ1-4, with a possible D match to TRBD1 (5 bases). Trimming took off 4 bases at V and 6 bases at J, with 19 bases between the two ends. Germline CDR1 SGHRS, CDR2 YFSETQ. The CDR3 is made up of 16 amino acids. This chain's CDR3 is CASSPLPQGSDEKLFF. The CDR3 nucleotides read TGCGCCAGCAGCCCACTCCCCCAGGGATCCGATGAAAAACTGTTTTTT.

The V gene is TRBV19, the J gene TRBJ2-7, with TRBD2 matching over 11 bases. After removal of 6 bases from V and 0 bases from J, the junction contained 13 bases not matched to a gene. Germline V lookup: CDR1 LNHDA, CDR2 SQIVND (reference sequence). The CDR3 totals 18 residues. DNA for the CDR3: TGTGCCAGTAGCCCTCAGGGACTAGCGGCGCCGAGCTCCTACGAGCAGTACTTC. Its translation is CASSPQGLAAPSSYEQYF.

The genes are TRBV28 and TRBJ1-5, with 7 bases fitting TRBD1. J lost 1 base, V lost 1 base, and 19 bases had no gene match. The germline gives CDR1 MDHEN, CDR2 SYDVKM. The CDR3 covers 21 residues. This CDR3 is CASSLFPSRLRDRASNQPQHF. The CDR3 coding sequence is TGTGCCAGCAGTTTATTCCCCTCCCGTCTTAGAGACAGGGCCAGCAATCAGCCCCAGCATTTT.

This clone has a handful of counts. The chain has TRBV19 and TRBJ2-7; no clear D. Germline lookup yields CDR1 LNHDA and CDR2 SQIVND (reference sequence). Between the trimmed V and J ends, which lost 4 bases and 5 bases, there was a span of 12 bases. The CDR3 loop spans 13 amino acids. The CDR3 coding sequence is TGTGCCAGTAGTAGAATGGTTACCGACGAGCAGTACTTC. It encodes CASSRMVTDEQYF.

The chain recombines TRBV6-5 with TRBJ1-2, with D unclear. Trimming took 6 bases from V and 4 from J, leaving 9 bases between them. The germline V gene has CDR1 MNHEY and CDR2 SVGAGI. The length of the CDR3 is 12 residues. In DNA form, the CDR3 reads TGTGCCAGCAGGTCCGTGCCCTATGGCTACACCTTC. This sequence encodes CASRSVPYGYTF.

The chain employs TRBV5-1 and TRBJ2-5; perhaps D is TRBD1 or TRBD2 (5 bases each). V was cut by 3 bases and J by 4 bases, with 16 bases left in between. Looked up from germline, CDR1 is SGHRS and CDR2 is YFSETQ. The CDR3 consists of 15 residues. CDR3 coding DNA: TGCGCCAGCAGCTGGACGCAGGGACCGGGAGAGACCCAGTACTTC. It yields the protein CASSWTQGPGETQYF.

This clone was recorded once. The chain joins TRBV9 to TRBJ2-1; D is tentatively TRBD1 or TRBD2 (5 bases each). V was pared by 4 bases and J by 8 bases, with 16 bases between. The CDR3 contains 14 residues. CDR1 and CDR2 (germline): SGDLS, YYNGEE. The CDR3 DNA follows: TGTGCCAGCAGCCGGGACCCCACCCTGGATGAGCAGTTCTTC. Protein sequence: CASSRDPTLDEQFF.

V usage is TRBV7-2 and J usage is TRBJ2-1, with 8 nucleotides matching TRBD2. Germline V gene data show CDR1 as SGHTA and CDR2 as FQGNSA. V lost 6 bases to trimming and J lost 4 bases; unmatched junction nucleotides: 8. CDR3 length: 15 residues. The CDR3 DNA follows: TGTGCCAGCAGGTCGAGCGGGGGTGTGTACAATGAGCAGTTCTTC. This sequence encodes CASRSSGGVYNEQFF.

The V gene is TRBV7-9, the J gene TRBJ1-4; D not certain. This CDR3 has 13 amino acids. Germline V gives CDR1 SEHNR, CDR2 FQNEAQ (reference sequence). The V and J ends lost 5 bases and 8 bases respectively, with 12 bases between them. The CDR3 region has the DNA TGTGCCAGCAGCCGCCCAGAAACCGAAAAACTGTTTTTT. Its protein product is CASSRPETEKLFF.